These T cell receptor beta chains were read from a single sample in a study of control samples from healthy donors and cancer patients. Only in-frame clones appear in the TCRdb table, and some are missing; sequencing was by immunoSEQ multiplex PCR. The top ten clones hold about 2.9% of a sample with under 150,000 clones, 87% of them seen once. Sequenced material: blood. Every receptor here comes from a man between 60 and 70 years old in good health. Both conserved end residues are part of each CDR3.

TRBJ1-1,TRBV6-1,CASSDGSTGVLRGTEAFF
TRBJ2-2,TRBV19,CASSIVRSQVRAGELFF
TRBJ1-5,TRBV28,CASSLGTGEAQPQHF
TRBJ2-1,TRBV24-1,CATSVQGGSNEQFF
TRBJ1-4,TRBV4-3,CASSPYSNEKLFF
TRBJ1-5,TRBV6-1,CASSDETGLRQPQHF
TRBJ1-3,TRBV7-2,CASSSSGTISGNTIYF
TRBJ1-6,TRBV7-2,CASSLTPLSNSPLHF
TRBJ1-6,TRBV7-2,CASSLVSRGVNSPLHF
TRBJ1-5,TRBV10-2,CASKKTASNQPQHF
TRBJ2-2,TRBV3-1/TRBV3-2,CASSLGTVGGELFF
TRBJ1-1,TRBV7-8,CASSLEANTEAFF
TRBJ2-4,TRBV19,CASSADKNIQYF
TRBJ2-7,TRBV27,CASSPGTGVQSSYEQYF
TRBJ2-2,TRBV3-1/TRBV3-2,CASRKSTNTGELFF
TRBJ1-3,TRBV29-1,CSVGGSGNTIYF
TRBJ2-2,TRBV7-8,CASSRTSGTGELFF
TRBJ1-3,TRBV6-6,CASSYNGGGGNTIYF
TRBJ1-2,TRBV21-1,CASSPDRDGYTF
TRBJ1-1,TRBV2,CAPLSQGAGTEAFF
TRBJ2-2,TRBV19,CATHTTGVTGELFF
TRBJ2-5,TRBV10-3,CAIGAAHGQETQYF
TRBJ2-3,TRBV5-1,CASSPGQGTDTQYF
TRBJ1-4,TRBV3-1/TRBV3-2,CASSQTPGATTNEKLFF
TRBJ2-1,TRBV6-1,CASSGHSGGDPYNEQFF
TRBJ2-7,TRBV9,CASSGGQGFSYEQYF
TRBJ1-3,TRBV6-1,CASSEVLVYSGNTIYF
TRBJ1-5,TRBV2,CASSENTPGDNQPQHF
TRBJ2-3,TRBV5-4,CASRLEGIADTQYF
TRBJ1-4,TRBV9,CASSPTEGVGEKLFF
TRBJ1-2,TRBV25-1,CASSESAGLRYGYTF
TRBJ2-7,TRBV4-3,CASSQRSVGPGYEQYF